These 19 T cell receptor beta chains came from one sample sequenced in a study of identical twins. TCRdb reanalysed the 5' RACE reads using MiXCR and keeps one entry per CDR3 protein. The sample has about 690,000 distinct CDR3 sequences; around 6% are singletons. Input material: naive T cells sorted from blood. The receptors here all came from a young man in good health.

The table lists this clonotype with many counts. V and J are TRBV5-1 and TRBJ2-5; TRBD1 matches at 7 bases. The CDR3 sequence is 13 residues long. The V gene end was trimmed by 4 bases and the J gene end by 5 bases; junction bases not matched to a gene: 5. The V gene's germline CDR1 is SGHRS and CDR2 YFSETQ. In nucleotides, the CDR3 is TGCGCCAGCAGCCCCGGACAGGAGGAGACCCAGTACTTC. It codes for CASSPGQEETQYF.

In this sample, this clonotype turned up many times. The V call is TRBV2, the J call TRBJ2-1; D perhaps matches TRBD2 (5 bases). The CDR3 has 12 residues. Germline CDR1 and CDR2: SNHLY and FYNNEI. Trimming removed 8 bases at V and 12 bases at J, with 17 bases between. For the CDR3, the DNA is TGTGCCAGCGGGGAGTTACTTGAAGGGCAGTTCTTC. This gives the protein CASGELLEGQFF.

The V gene is TRBV6-1, the J gene TRBJ2-7; TRBD1 might be the D (6 bases). The CDR3 loop spans 15 amino acids. Trimming shortened V by 6 bases and J by 3 bases, and 18 bases separated the two germline ends. CDR1 MNHNS and CDR2 SASEGT come from the germline V gene. The CDR3 DNA reads as TGTGCCAGCAGGAAAGGCAGGGGATCTATCTACGAGCAGTACTTC. Its protein is CASRKGRGSIYEQYF.

At least ten counts were recorded for this clonotype. This chain uses TRBV6-5 with TRBJ1-1; no clear D gene. V was pared by 0 bases and J by 0 bases, with 11 bases between. The CDR3 extends over 16 amino acids. From germline, CDR1 is MNHEY and CDR2 SVGAGI. The CDR3 bases are TGTGCCAGCAGTTACTCAGAGGGATCCATGAACACTGAAGCTTTCTTT. This sequence encodes CASSYSEGSMNTEAFF.

There are many counts of this clonotype. The V call is TRBV2, the J call TRBJ2-1, with 14 bases matching TRBD2. Germline CDR1 reads SNHLY; CDR2 reads FYNNEI. Trimming took 4 bases from V and 8 from J; bases not matched to a gene: 7. The CDR3 has 16 residues. CDR3 DNA sequence: TGTGCCAGCAGTGGACCGACTAGCGGGAGGGCCTATGAGCAGTTCTTC. Protein product: CASSGPTSGRAYEQFF.

The table lists this clonotype with a few counts. This rearrangement joins TRBV11-2 to TRBJ2-2; a weak D match, TRBD2 (5 bases). This CDR3 region has 15 residues. Germline values: CDR1 SGHAT, CDR2 FQNNGV. V lost 5 bases and J lost 1, with 11 bases in between. The CDR3 DNA is TGTGCCAGCAGCCCCGAACTAGAGAACACCGGGGAGCTGTTTTTT. The encoded protein is CASSPELENTGELFF.

V and J are TRBV3-1 and TRBJ2-4; 9 nucleotides line up with TRBD2. This CDR3 contains 20 residues. Looked up from germline, CDR1 is LGHDT and CDR2 is YNNKEL (reference sequence). The V and J ends lost 4 bases and 0 bases, in that order; junction bases with no gene match: 16. CDR3: CASSLGLANATLKAKNIQYF. The CDR3 nucleotides are TGTGCCAGCAGCCTTGGACTAGCGAACGCTACACTCAAAGCCAAAAACATTCAGTACTTC. The full variable domain, with the rest looked up from reference TRBV3-1 and TRBJ2-4, is DTAVSQTPKYLVTQMGNDKSIKCEQNLGHDTMYWYKQDSKKFLKIMFSYNNKELIINETVPNRFSPKSPDKAHLNLHINSLELGDSAVYFCASSLGLANATLKAKNIQYFGAGTRLSVL.

This clonotype occurred many times. The chain uses TRBV4-3 and TRBJ2-5; 10 bases are a match to TRBD2. Germline CDR1 reads LGHNA; CDR2 reads YSLEER. Unmatched junction bases numbered 2, after V lost 0 bases and J lost 4 bases. The CDR3 consists of 15 residues. CDR3 DNA sequence: TGCGCCAGCAGCCAAGAGCGGACTAGCGGAGAGACCCAGTACTTC. Its translation: CASSQERTSGETQYF.

This clonotype was observed many times. The chain joins TRBV20-1 to TRBJ1-3, with TRBD1 as a possible D gene (6 bases). CDR3 length: 13 residues. Germline lookup yields CDR1 DFQATT and CDR2 SNEGSKA (reference sequence). The germline V and J ends were trimmed by 5 bases and 4 bases, with 12 bases remaining between them. The CDR3, as DNA: TGCAGTGCTTGGGGGGCGTCGGGAAACACCATATATTTT. Amino acid sequence: CSAWGASGNTIYF.

In its sample, this clonotype was seen many times. The genes are TRBV24-1 and TRBJ2-2, with D unclear. The germline gives CDR1 KGHDR, CDR2 SFDVKD. V lost 4 bases, J lost 6 bases, and 5 bases lay in between. This CDR3 contains 12 residues. The CDR3 loop reads CATSEVSGELFF. For the CDR3, the DNA is TGTGCCACCAGTGAGGTGTCCGGGGAGCTGTTTTTT.

This clonotype occurred a few times. The rearrangement uses TRBV28 and TRBJ1-2; D perhaps matches TRBD1 (6 bases). The CDR3 totals 14 residues. Trimming pared 6 bases from V and 4 bases from J, leaving 15 bases between. Germline loops: CDR1 MDHEN, CDR2 SYDVKM. The CDR3 coding sequence is TGTGCCAGCAGGCCGGGAGGGGGGTCCTATGGCTACACCTTC. The encoded protein is CASRPGGGSYGYTF.

This sequence joins TRBV5-1 and TRBJ2-4; D might be TRBD2 (6 bases). Between the trimmed V and J ends, which lost 0 bases and 16 bases, there was a span of 14 bases. CDR3 length: 12 residues. Germline V gives CDR1 SGHRS, CDR2 YFSETQ. CDR3 in amino acids: CASSLDAGNLYF. In DNA form, the CDR3 reads TGCGCCAGCAGCTTGGATGCGGGAAACCTATACTTC.

This clonotype has only a few counts. The V call is TRBV7-2, the J call TRBJ1-5, with D uncertain. Germline assignment: CDR1 SGHTA and CDR2 FQGNSA. V was shortened by 2 bases and J by 6 bases, with 11 bases between the two germline ends. The CDR3 covers 14 residues. The CDR3 DNA is TGTGCCAGCAGCTTAACGGTCTACTCTCAGCCCCAGCATTTT. Protein product: CASSLTVYSQPQHF.

V is TRBV20-1 and J is TRBJ2-7, with TRBD1 matching 8 bases. This CDR3 is 14 amino acids long. Germline-derived CDR1 and CDR2 are DFQATT and SNEGSKA (reference sequence). Unmatched junction bases numbered 10, after V lost 6 bases and J lost 3 bases. CDR3 bases: TGCAGTGCCAAGCCCGGGACAGGCGACTACGAGCAGTACTTC. As protein: CSAKPGTGDYEQYF.

This clonotype has at least ten counts. The chain links TRBV20-1 to TRBJ2-1, with D unclear. Germline V gene data show CDR1 as DFQATT and CDR2 as SNEGSKA (reference sequence). The V gene lost 2 bases and the J gene lost 2 bases, with 13 bases spanning the gap. The CDR3 spans 15 residues. The DNA for the CDR3 is TGCAGTGCTAGATCCGTCGAGGAAACCTACAATGAGCAGTTCTTC. Protein product: CSARSVEETYNEQFF.

This clonotype appeared many times. The chain is built from TRBV29-1 and TRBJ2-7; possibly TRBD2 for D (6 bases). The CDR3 consists of 12 residues. Germline V gene data show CDR1 as SQVTM and CDR2 as ANQGSEA. Trimming removed 7 bases at V and 0 bases at J, with 10 bases between. The CDR3 is CSGGTNSYEQYF. DNA for the CDR3: TGCAGCGGCGGGACCAACTCCTACGAGCAGTACTTC.

The chain couples TRBV7-9 to TRBJ1-2; TRBD1 is a possible D gene (6 bases). CDR3 length: 12 amino acids. Trimming left V 3 bases short and J 6 bases short, with 8 bases between. Germline-derived CDR1 and CDR2 are SEHNR and FQNEAQ (reference sequence). CDR3 loop: CASSLGHDGYTF. DNA for the CDR3: TGTGCCAGCAGCTTGGGACACGATGGCTACACCTTC.

This clonotype has ten or more counts. CDR3 bases: TGCGCCAGCAGCCAAGATAATCTAGCGGGAGCGGGCAATGAGCAGTTCTTC. Translated, it gives CASSQDNLAGAGNEQFF. The gene calls are TRBV4-3 and TRBJ2-1; 10 nucleotides agree with TRBD2. V lost 0 bases, J lost 6 bases, and 8 bases stayed unmatched. This CDR3 is 17 amino acids long. Germline values: CDR1 LGHNA, CDR2 YSLEER.

In its sample, this clonotype was seen many times. J is TRBJ1-3 and V is TRBV12-3 or TRBV12-4; D is uncertain. Trimming took off 7 bases at V and 0 bases at J, with 7 bases between the two ends. The CDR3 runs to 13 residues. In nucleotides, the CDR3 is TGTGCCAGCAAGGACTACTCTGGAAACACCATATATTTT. This encodes CASKDYSGNTIYF.